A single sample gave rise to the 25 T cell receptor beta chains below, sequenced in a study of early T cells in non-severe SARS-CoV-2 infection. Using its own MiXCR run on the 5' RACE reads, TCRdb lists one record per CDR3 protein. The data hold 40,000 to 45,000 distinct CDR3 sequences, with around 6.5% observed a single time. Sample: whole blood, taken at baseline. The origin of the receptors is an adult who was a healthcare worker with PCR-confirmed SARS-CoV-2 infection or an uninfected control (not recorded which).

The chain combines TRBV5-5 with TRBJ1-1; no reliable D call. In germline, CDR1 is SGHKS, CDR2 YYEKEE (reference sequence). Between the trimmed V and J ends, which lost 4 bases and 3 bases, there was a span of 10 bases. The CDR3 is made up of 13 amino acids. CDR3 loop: CASSPGGDTEAFF. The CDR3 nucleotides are TGTGCCAGCAGCCCCGGCGGGGACACTGAAGCTTTCTTT. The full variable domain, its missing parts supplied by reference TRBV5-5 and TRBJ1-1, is DAGVTQSPTHLIKTRGQQVTLRCSPISGHKSVSWYQQVLGQGPQFIFQYYEKEERGRGNFPDRFSARQFPNYSSELNVNALLLGDSALYLCASSPGGDTEAFFGQGTRLTVV.

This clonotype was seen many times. The chain's CDR3 is CASSQESSGGGYNEQFF. The CDR3 DNA reads TGTGCCAGCAGCCAAGAGTCTAGCGGGGGGGGTTACAATGAGCAGTTCTTC. The chain employs TRBV4-2 and TRBJ2-1, with TRBD2 matching 12 bases. Trimming took 0 bases from V and 4 from J; bases not matched to a gene: 4. Germline V gives CDR1 LGHNA, CDR2 YNFKEQ. CDR3 size: 17 residues.

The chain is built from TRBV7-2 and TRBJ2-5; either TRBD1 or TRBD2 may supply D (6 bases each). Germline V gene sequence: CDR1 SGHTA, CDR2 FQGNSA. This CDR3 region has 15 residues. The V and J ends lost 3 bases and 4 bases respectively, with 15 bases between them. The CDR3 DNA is TGTGCCAGCAGCTTGGGGAGTCGGGGGCGAGAGACCCAGTACTTC. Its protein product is CASSLGSRGRETQYF.

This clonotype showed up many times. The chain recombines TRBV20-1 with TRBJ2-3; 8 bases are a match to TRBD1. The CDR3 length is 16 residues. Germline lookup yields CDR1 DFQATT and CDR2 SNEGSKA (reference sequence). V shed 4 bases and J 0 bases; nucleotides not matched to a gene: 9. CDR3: CSATVPTGASTDTQYF. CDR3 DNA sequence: TGCAGTGCTACGGTACCGACAGGGGCGAGCACAGATACGCAGTATTTT.

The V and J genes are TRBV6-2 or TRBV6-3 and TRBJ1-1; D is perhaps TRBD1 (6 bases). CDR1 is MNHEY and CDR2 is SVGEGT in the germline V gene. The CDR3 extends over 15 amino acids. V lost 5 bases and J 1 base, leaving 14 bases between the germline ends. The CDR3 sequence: CASSTTGQPNTEAFF. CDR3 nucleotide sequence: TGTGCCAGCAGTACCACCGGACAGCCGAACACTGAAGCTTTCTTT.

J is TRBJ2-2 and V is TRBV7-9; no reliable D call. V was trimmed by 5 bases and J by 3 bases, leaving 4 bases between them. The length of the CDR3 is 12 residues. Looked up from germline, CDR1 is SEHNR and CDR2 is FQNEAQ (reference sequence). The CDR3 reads CASSEDTGELFF. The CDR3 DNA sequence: TGTGCCAGCAGCGAGGACACCGGGGAGCTGTTTTTT. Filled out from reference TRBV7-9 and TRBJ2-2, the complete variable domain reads DTGVSQNPRHKITKRGQNVTFRCDPISEHNRLYWYRQTLGQGPEFLTYFQNEAQLEKSRLLSDRFSAERPKGSFSTLEIQRTEQGDSAMYLCASSEDTGELFFGEGSRLTVL.

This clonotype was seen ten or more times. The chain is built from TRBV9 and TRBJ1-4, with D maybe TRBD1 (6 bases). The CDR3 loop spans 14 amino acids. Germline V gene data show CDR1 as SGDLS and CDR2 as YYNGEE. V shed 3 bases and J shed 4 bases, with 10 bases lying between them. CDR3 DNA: TGTGCCAGCAGCGCGACAGGAGTTAATGAAAAACTGTTTTTT. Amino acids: CASSATGVNEKLFF.

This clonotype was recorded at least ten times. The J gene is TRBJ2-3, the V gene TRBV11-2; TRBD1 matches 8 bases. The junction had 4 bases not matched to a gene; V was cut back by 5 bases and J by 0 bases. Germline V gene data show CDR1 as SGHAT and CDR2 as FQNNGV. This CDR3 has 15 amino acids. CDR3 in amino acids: CASSRTGYSTDTQYF. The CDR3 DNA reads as TGTGCCAGCAGCCGGACAGGGTATAGCACAGATACGCAGTATTTT.

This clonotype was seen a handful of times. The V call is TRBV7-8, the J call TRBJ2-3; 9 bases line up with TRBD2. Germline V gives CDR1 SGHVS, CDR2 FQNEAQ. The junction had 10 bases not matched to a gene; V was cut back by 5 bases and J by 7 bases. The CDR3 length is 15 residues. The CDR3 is CASSPRGAGGNTQYF. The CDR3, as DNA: TGTGCCAGCAGCCCCCGGGGAGCGGGAGGAAATACGCAGTATTTT.

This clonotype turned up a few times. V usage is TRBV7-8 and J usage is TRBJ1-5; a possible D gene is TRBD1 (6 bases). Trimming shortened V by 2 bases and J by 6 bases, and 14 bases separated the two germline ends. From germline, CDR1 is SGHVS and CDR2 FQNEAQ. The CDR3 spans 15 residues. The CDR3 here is CASSLYRDLSQPQHF. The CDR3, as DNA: TGTGCCAGCAGCTTATACAGGGATCTCAGTCAGCCCCAGCATTTT.

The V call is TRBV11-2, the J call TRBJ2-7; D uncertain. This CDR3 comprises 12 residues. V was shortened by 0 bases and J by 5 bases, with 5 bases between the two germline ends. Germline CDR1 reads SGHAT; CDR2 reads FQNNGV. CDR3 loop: CASSLEGNEQYF. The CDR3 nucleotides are TGTGCCAGCAGCTTAGAAGGGAACGAGCAGTACTTC.

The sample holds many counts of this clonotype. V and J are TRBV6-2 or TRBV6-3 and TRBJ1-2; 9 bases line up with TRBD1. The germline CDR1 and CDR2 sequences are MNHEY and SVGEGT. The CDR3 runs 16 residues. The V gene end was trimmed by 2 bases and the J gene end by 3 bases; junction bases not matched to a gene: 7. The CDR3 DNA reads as TGTGCCAGCAGTTACGGAATACAGGGGGCCTACTATGGCTACACCTTC. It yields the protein CASSYGIQGAYYGYTF.

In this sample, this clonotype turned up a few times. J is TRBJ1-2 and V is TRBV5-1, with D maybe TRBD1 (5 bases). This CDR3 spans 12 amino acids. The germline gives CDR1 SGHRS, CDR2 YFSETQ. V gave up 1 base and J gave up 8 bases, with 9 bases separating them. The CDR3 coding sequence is TGCGCCAGCAGCTTGTACAGGCAAGGCTACACCTTC. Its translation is CASSLYRQGYTF.

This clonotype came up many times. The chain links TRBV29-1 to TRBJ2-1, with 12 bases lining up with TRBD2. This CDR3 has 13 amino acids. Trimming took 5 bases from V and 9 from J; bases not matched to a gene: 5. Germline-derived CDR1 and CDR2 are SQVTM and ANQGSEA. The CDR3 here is CSVMTSGRGEQFF. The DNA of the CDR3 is TGCAGCGTTATGACTAGCGGGAGAGGTGAGCAGTTCTTC.

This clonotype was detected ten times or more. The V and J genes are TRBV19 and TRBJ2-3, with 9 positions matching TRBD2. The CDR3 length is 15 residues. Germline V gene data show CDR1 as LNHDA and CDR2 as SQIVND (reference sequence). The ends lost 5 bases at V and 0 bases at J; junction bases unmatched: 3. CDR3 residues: CASSPLAGSTDTQYF. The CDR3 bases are TGTGCCAGTAGTCCTCTAGCGGGAAGCACAGATACGCAGTATTTT.

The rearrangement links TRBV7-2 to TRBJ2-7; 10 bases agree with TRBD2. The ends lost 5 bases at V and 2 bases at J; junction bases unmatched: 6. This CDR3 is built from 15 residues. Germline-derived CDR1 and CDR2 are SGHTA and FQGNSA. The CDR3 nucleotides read TGTGCCAGCAGCGCAATAGCGGGAGGCACCTACGAGCAGTACTTC. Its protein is CASSAIAGGTYEQYF.

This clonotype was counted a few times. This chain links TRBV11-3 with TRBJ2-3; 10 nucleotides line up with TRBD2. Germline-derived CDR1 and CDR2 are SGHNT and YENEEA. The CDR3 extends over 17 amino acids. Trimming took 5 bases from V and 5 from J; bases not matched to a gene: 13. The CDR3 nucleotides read TGTGCCAGCAGCCCCCCGGGACTAGCGCGATTAATAGATACGCAGTATTTT. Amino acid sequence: CASSPPGLARLIDTQYF.

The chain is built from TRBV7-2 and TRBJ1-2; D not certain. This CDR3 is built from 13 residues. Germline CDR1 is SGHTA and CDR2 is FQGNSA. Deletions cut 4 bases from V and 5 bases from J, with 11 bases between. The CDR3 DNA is TGTGCCAGCAGCTACGACGGGAAGTATGGCTACACCTTC. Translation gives CASSYDGKYGYTF.

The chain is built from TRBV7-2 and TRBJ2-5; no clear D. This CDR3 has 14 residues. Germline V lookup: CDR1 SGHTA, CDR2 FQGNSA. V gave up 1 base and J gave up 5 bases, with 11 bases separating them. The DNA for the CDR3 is TGTGCCAGCAGCTTAGAGGCAGAACGGGAGACCCAGTACTTC. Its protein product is CASSLEAERETQYF. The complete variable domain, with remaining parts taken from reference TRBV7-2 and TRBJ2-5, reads GAGVSQSPSNKVTEKGKDVELRCDPISGHTALYWYRQSLGQGLEFLIYFQGNSAPDKSGLPSDRFSAERTGGSVSTLTIQRTQQEDSAVYLCASSLEAERETQYFGPGTRLLVL.

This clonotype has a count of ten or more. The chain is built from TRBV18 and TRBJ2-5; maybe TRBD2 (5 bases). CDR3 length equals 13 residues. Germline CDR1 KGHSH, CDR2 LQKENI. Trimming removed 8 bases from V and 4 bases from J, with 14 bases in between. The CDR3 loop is CASLAGSAETQYF. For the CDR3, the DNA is TGTGCCAGCCTCGCGGGCTCGGCAGAGACCCAGTACTTC.

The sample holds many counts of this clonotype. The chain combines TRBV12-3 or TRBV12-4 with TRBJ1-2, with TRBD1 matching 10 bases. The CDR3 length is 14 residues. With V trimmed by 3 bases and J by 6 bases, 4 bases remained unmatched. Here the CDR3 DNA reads TGTGCCAGCAGTTTCGCCGGGACAGGGGATGGCTACACCTTC. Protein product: CASSFAGTGDGYTF.

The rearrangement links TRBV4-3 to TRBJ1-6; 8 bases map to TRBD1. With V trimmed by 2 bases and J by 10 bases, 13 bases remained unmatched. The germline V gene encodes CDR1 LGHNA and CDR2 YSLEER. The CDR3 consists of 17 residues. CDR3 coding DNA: TGCGCCAGCAGCCAACACGGACAGGGCCTATTAATGTCACCCCTCCACTTT. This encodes CASSQHGQGLLMSPLHF.

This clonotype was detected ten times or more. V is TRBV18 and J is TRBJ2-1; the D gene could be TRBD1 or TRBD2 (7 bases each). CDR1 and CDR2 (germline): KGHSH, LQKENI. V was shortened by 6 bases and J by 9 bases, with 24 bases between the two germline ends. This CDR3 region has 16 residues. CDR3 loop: CASSPRGGTVTAEQFF. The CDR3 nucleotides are TGTGCCAGCTCCCCGAGGGGGGGGACAGTTACGGCTGAGCAGTTCTTC. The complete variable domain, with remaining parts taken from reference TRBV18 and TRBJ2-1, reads NAGVMQNPRHLVRRRGQEARLRCSPMKGHSHVYWYRQLPEEGLKFMVYLQKENIIDESGMPKERFSAEFPKEGPSILRIQQVVRGDSAAYFCASSPRGGTVTAEQFFGPGTRLTVL.

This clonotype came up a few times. The CDR3 DNA is TGCGCCAGCAGCTTGGTCTACGGGGGAGGCATTGAAGCTTTCTTT. This sequence encodes CASSLVYGGGIEAFF. This rearrangement joins TRBV5-1 to TRBJ1-1; tentative D call: TRBD1 (5 bases). Germline V gene lookup returns CDR1 SGHRS and CDR2 YFSETQ. The V and J ends lost 0 bases and 7 bases respectively, with 16 bases between them. This CDR3 is built from 15 residues.

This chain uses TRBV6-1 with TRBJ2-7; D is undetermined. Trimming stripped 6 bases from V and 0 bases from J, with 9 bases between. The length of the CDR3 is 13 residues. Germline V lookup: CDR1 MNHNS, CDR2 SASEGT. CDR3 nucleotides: TGTGCCAGCAGACTAACAAGCTCCTACGAGCAGTACTTC. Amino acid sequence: CASRLTSSYEQYF.